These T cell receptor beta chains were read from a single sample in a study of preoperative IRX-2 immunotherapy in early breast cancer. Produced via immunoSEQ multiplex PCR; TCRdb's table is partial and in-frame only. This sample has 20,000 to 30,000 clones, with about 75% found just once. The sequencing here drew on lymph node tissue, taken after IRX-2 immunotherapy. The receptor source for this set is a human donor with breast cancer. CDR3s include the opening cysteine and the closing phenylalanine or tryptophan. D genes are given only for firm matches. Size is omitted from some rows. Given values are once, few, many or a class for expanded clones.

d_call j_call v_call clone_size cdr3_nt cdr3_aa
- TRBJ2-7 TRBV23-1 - TGCGCCAGCAGCTTGTCGGGCCCTTACGAGCAGTACTTC CASSLSGPYEQYF
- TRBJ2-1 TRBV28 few TGTGCCAGCAGTTTGAGGGGACGACTCCCCTACAATGAGCAGTTCTTC CASSLRGRLPYNEQFF
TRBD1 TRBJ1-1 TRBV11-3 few TGTGCCAGCAGCTTGGTGCAGGGGGTGACTGAAGCTTTCTTT CASSLVQGVTEAFF
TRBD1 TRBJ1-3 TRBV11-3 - TGTGCCAGCAGCTTAAGGACAGGGGCCTCTGGAAACATCATATATTTT CASSLRTGASGNIIYF
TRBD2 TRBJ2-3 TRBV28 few TGTGCCAGCAGTTTATTGGGGAGGGGTGATACGCAGTATTTT CASSLLGRGDTQYF
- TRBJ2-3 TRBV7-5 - TGTGCCAGCAGCTCGACTAGCGGGAGGACAGATACGCAGTATTTT CASSSTSGRTDTQYF
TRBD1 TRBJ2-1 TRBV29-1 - TGCGGGGGACAGGAATCCTACAATGAGCAGTTCTTC CGGQESYNEQFF
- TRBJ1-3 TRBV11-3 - TGTGCCAGCAGCTCCACCAACTCTGGAAACACCATATATTTT CASSSTNSGNTIYF
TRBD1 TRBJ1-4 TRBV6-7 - TGTGCCAGCAGTTACTCAGAGACAGGGGTAACTAATGAAAAACTGTTTTTT CASSYSETGVTNEKLFF
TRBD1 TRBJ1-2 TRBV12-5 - TGTGCCAGCACCAATGAGAGGGACAGGGGCACCAACTATGGCTACACCTTC CASTNERDRGTNYGYTF
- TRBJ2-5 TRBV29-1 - TGCAGCGTTGAGTGGGGGGCCCGAGAGACCCAGTACTTC CSVEWGARETQYF
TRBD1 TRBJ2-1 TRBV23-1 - TGCGCCAGCAGCCAAGAAGACCCGGACAGGCGGATATTTTACAATGAGCAGTTCTTC CASSQEDPDRRIFYNEQFF
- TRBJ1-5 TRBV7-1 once TGTGCCAGCAGCTGGGCCTTAAATCAGCCCCAGCATTTT CASSWALNQPQHF
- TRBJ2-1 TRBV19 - TGTGCCAGTAAAAGCGCTTCCTCCTACAATGAGCAGTTCTTC CASKSASSYNEQFF
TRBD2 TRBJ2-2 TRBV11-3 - TGTGCCAGCAGCTTGGGACTATCGAACACCGGGGAGCTGTTTTTT CASSLGLSNTGELFF
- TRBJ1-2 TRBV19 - TGTGCCACCCATTGGGCCATCCCCGGAGTGAACTATGGCTACACCTTC CATHWAIPGVNYGYTF
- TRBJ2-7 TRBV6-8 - TGTGCCAGCAGTTACTCGGACTCCGGTTGGTCCTACGAGCAGTACTTC CASSYSDSGWSYEQYF
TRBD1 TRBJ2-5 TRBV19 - TGTGCCAGCTCGGACAGGGAACAAGAGACCCAGTACTTC CASSDREQETQYF
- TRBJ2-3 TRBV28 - TGTGCCAGCAGTTTATGGGGAGTCACAACAGATACGCAGTATTTT CASSLWGVTTDTQYF
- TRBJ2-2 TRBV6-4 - TGTGCCAGCAGCCCCTGGGAGACAGGGAACACCGGGGAGCTGTTTTTT CASSPWETGNTGELFF
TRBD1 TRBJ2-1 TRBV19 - TGTGCCAGTAGTAAAACCGACAGGGGGACGTACAATGAGCAGTTCTTC CASSKTDRGTYNEQFF
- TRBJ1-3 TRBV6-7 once TGTGCCAGCAGTTACGAGGGGCCTGGAAACACCATATATTTT CASSYEGPGNTIYF
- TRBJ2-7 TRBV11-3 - TGTGCCAGCAGCTTATCCGGGAGCTCCTACGAGCAGTACTTC CASSLSGSSYEQYF
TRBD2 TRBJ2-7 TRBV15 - TGTGCCACCAGCAGACTAGCGGGAACTAGTTACGAGCAGTACTTC CATSRLAGTSYEQYF
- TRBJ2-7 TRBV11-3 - TGTGCCAGCAGCTTCCAGGGAAACCGGGCCGGAGGTCCCTACGAGCAGTACTTC CASSFQGNRAGGPYEQYF
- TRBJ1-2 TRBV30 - TGTGCCTGGAGGCCAGGGGACGGGGGCTACACCTTC CAWRPGDGGYTF
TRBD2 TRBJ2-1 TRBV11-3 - TGTGCCAGCTCCGCGGGGGGACCTTCCAATGAGCAGTTCTTC CASSAGGPSNEQFF
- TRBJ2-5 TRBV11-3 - TGTGCCAGCAGCTTAGGGCACAAGGGGGGGGAGACCCAGTACTTC CASSLGHKGGETQYF
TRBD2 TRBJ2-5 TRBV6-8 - TGTGCCAGCAGTTCGGGAGGAGCGGGGGGAGGGACCCAGTACTTC CASSSGGAGGGTQYF
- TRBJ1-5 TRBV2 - TGTGCTAGCAGGGGAGGGGGGCCCAATCAGCCCCAGCATTTT CASRGGGPNQPQHF
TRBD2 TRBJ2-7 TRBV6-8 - TGTGCCAGCAAAACGAGCGGGAGGGCCCCGTACTTC CASKTSGRAPYF
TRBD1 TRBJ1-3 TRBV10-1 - TGCGCCAGCAGTCCAGTACCGGGACAGGGAAACACCATATATTTT CASSPVPGQGNTIYF
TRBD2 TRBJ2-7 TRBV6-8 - TGTGCCAGCAGCAGATCCGGACTAGCGGGAGGGTTCAGCGAGCAGTACTTC CASSRSGLAGGFSEQYF
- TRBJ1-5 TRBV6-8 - TGTGCCAGCAGCCACGAGGCACAAGGGAGCAATCAGCCCCAGCATTTT CASSHEAQGSNQPQHF
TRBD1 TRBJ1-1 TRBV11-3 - TGTGCCAGCAGCCCCGGGACAGTTCTCCTTATGAACACTGAAGCTTTCTTT CASSPGTVLLMNTEAFF
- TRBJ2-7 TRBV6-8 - TGTGCCAGCAGTTTCAGGGATGGCGAGCAGTACTTC CASSFRDGEQYF
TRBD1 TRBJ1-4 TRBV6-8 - TGTGCCATCAGCCTTGGACAGGGAGATCAAAAACTGTTTTTT CAISLGQGDQKLFF